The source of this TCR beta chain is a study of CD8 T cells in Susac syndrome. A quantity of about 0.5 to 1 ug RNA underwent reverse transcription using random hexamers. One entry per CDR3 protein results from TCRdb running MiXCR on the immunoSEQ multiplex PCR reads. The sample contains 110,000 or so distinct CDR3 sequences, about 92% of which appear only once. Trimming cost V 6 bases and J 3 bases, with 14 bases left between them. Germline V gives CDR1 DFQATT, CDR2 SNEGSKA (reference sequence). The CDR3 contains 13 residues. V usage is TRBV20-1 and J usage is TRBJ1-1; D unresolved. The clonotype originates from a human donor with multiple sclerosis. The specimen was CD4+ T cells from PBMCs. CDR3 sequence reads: CSARMSPDTEAFF. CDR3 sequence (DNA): TGCAGTGCACGGATGAGTCCCGACACTGAAGCTTTCTTT.